A single sample is the source of the 23 T cell receptor beta chains below, sequenced in a study of shared clonotypes between healthy human individuals. Cells designated naive CD8 were CD45RO-negative and were positively selected for CCR7, with terminally differentiated effector memory CD45RA+ cells excluded. Generated by immunoSEQ multiplex PCR, the TCRdb table keeps only in-frame clones and is missing some. This sample yields millions of clones, of which around 96% are seen a single time; approximately 1.2% belongs to the top ten. Specimen: naive CD8+ T cells sorted from blood. The receptors derive from a man aged 18 to 30 in good health.

The chain has TRBV6-5 and TRBJ1-5; D not certain. Trimming cost V 6 bases and J 2 bases, with 8 bases left between them. The V gene's germline CDR1 is MNHEY and CDR2 SVGAGI. This CDR3 region has 13 residues. The CDR3 DNA sequence: TGTGCCAGCAGCGGATCGGGCAATCAGCCCCAGCATTTT. This gives the protein CASSGSGNQPQHF.

Comment on this clone: The sample has other DNA sequences that encode this CDR3 too. This chain links TRBV6-5 with TRBJ2-7; 7 bases line up with TRBD1. CDR3 length: 14 residues. Germline V gene sequence: CDR1 MNHEY, CDR2 SVGAGI. V trimming: 7 bases; J trimming: 0 bases; junction bases outside the gene matches: 6. The DNA for the CDR3 is TGTGCCAGCAACCCGACAGGGAACTCCTACGAGCAGTACTTC. Translation: CASNPTGNSYEQYF.

The J gene is TRBJ1-2, the V gene TRBV5-5; D is undetermined. Germline-derived CDR1 and CDR2 are SGHKS and YYEKEE (reference sequence). The V gene lost 4 bases and the J gene lost 2 bases, with 15 bases spanning the gap. This CDR3 comprises 15 residues. For the CDR3, the DNA is TGTGCCAGCAGCCCCGCGTCTGGGCAGAACTATGGCTACACCTTC. Protein product: CASSPASGQNYGYTF.

This clone was recorded once. The rearrangement uses TRBV7-2 and TRBJ2-3, with D maybe TRBD2 (5 bases). The CDR3 is 14 amino acids. Trimming pared 4 bases from V and 2 bases from J, leaving 10 bases between. The germline gives CDR1 SGHTA, CDR2 FQGNSA. The CDR3 sequence is CASSSLEDTDTQYF. The DNA for the CDR3 is TGTGCCAGCAGCTCCTTGGAGGACACAGATACGCAGTATTTT.

The chain carries TRBV6-1 and TRBJ1-2, with D possibly matching TRBD1 (5 bases). This CDR3 has 16 amino acids. The V end was cut by 5 bases, the J end by 2 bases, with 18 bases between. Germline V gene lookup returns CDR1 MNHNS and CDR2 SASEGT. The CDR3 nucleotides read TGTGCCAGCAGTCAAGACACAAGGGGAGCAAACTATGGCTACACCTTC. The encoded protein is CASSQDTRGANYGYTF.

The chain links TRBV6-6 to TRBJ2-2, with D tentatively TRBD1 (5 bases). Per germline, CDR1 MNHNY and CDR2 SVGAGI (reference sequence). The germline V and J ends were trimmed by 4 bases and 6 bases, with 9 bases remaining between them. This CDR3 spans 13 amino acids. CDR3 protein: CASSSGLAGELFF. CDR3 nucleotide sequence: TGTGCCAGCAGTTCAGGGTTGGCCGGGGAGCTGTTTTTT.

The chain carries TRBV29-1 and TRBJ2-7, with D uncertain. The CDR3 extends over 13 amino acids. V was shortened by 3 bases and J by 2 bases, with 11 bases between the two germline ends. The germline gives CDR1 SQVTM, CDR2 ANQGSEA. The CDR3 nucleotides are TGCAGCGTTGAGGTCGCGAAAGCCTACGAGCAGTACTTC. Translating gives CSVEVAKAYEQYF.

The V call is TRBV4-1, the J call TRBJ1-1; unclear D gene. The germline V and J ends were trimmed by 4 bases and 3 bases, with 12 bases remaining between them. CDR1 and CDR2 (germline): MGHRA, YSYEKL. This CDR3 is built from 14 residues. In nucleotides, the CDR3 is TGCGCCAGCAGCCTTTCGGCGGAGTACACTGAAGCTTTCTTT. Protein: CASSLSAEYTEAFF.

The J gene is TRBJ2-5, the V gene TRBV5-1, with D perhaps matching TRBD2 (6 bases). The CDR3 spans 16 residues. With 4 bases removed from V and 0 bases from J, the gap between germline ends came to 16 bases. The V gene's germline CDR1 is SGHRS and CDR2 YFSETQ. The DNA for the CDR3 is TGCGCCAGCAGCACCGGCCTGAGCGGGTACCAAGAGACCCAGTACTTC. Its protein product is CASSTGLSGYQETQYF.

This sequence joins TRBV11-2 and TRBJ2-1, with TRBD1 as a possible D gene (5 bases). Trimming stripped 6 bases from V and 5 bases from J, with 20 bases between. The CDR3 covers 16 residues. CDR1 is SGHAT and CDR2 is FQNNGV in the germline V gene. The CDR3 bases are TGTGCCAGCAGGTCCCGAGGACAACACGTCCACAATGAGCAGTTCTTC. Its translation: CASRSRGQHVHNEQFF.

The rearrangement joins TRBV9 to TRBJ2-3, with 9 nucleotides matching TRBD1. V shed 2 bases, J shed 3 bases, and the junction held 7 bases outside the gene matches. This CDR3 comprises 16 residues. The germline CDR1 and CDR2 sequences are SGDLS and YYNGEE. CDR3 sequence: CASSVEAGQGTDTQYF. In DNA form, the CDR3 reads TGTGCCAGCAGCGTCGAGGCGGGACAGGGAACAGATACGCAGTATTTT.

The chain has TRBV7-3 and TRBJ2-3, with D maybe TRBD2 (5 bases). The germline V gene encodes CDR1 SGHTA and CDR2 FQGTGA. The CDR3 runs 13 residues. The V and J ends lost 5 bases and 6 bases respectively, with 12 bases between them. The CDR3 region is CASSRNLADTQYF. CDR3 bases: TGTGCCAGCAGCAGAAACTTAGCGGATACGCAGTATTTT.

This clone appeared a single time. This chain connects TRBV19 to TRBJ2-7; 7 bases align to TRBD1. Germline CDR1 is LNHDA and CDR2 is SQIVND (reference sequence). The CDR3 has 16 amino acids. The ends lost 0 bases at V and 5 bases at J; junction bases unmatched: 10. CDR3 sequence: CASSIDLETGINEQYF. In nucleotides, the CDR3 is TGTGCCAGTAGTATAGATCTCGAGACAGGGATAAACGAGCAGTACTTC.

This rearrangement joins TRBV6-5 to TRBJ2-7; possibly TRBD2 for D (6 bases). The CDR3 loop spans 16 amino acids. The V and J ends lost 0 bases and 1 base respectively, with 13 bases between them. Germline V gives CDR1 MNHEY, CDR2 SVGAGI. The CDR3 nucleotides read TGTGCCAGCAGTTACTCGGTCGGGGAGGCATCCTACGAGCAGTACTTC. Protein: CASSYSVGEASYEQYF.

Of note for this clone: Relative to the germline gene, one junction end is altered; a read error may explain this. V gene TRBV14 combines with J gene TRBJ1-2; 7 nucleotides line up with TRBD1. CDR3 size: 15 residues. Germline V gives CDR1 SGHDN, CDR2 FVKESK. The CDR3 protein is CASTQRTGDLGGYTF. As DNA, the CDR3 is TGTGCCAGCACCCAACGGACAGGAGACCTGGGTGGCTACACCTTC.

The chain has TRBV6-5 and TRBJ2-1, with 8 bases fitting TRBD2. Losses at the gene ends were 2 bases for V and 6 bases for J; bases not matched to a gene: 6. Germline CDR1 reads MNHEY; CDR2 reads SVGAGI. The length of the CDR3 is 15 residues. CDR3 DNA sequence: TGTGCCAGCAGTTACCGGGAGGGCCTGACCAATGAGCAGTTCTTC. This sequence encodes CASSYREGLTNEQFF.

V usage is TRBV27 and J usage is TRBJ1-6; no clear D. Between the trimmed V and J ends, which lost 3 bases and 6 bases, there was a span of 9 bases. CDR3 length: 14 amino acids. Germline loops: CDR1 MNHEY, CDR2 SMNVEV (reference sequence). In DNA, the CDR3 is TGTGCCAGCAGTTTTGGGAATCCTAATTCACCCCTCCACTTT. It is translated as CASSFGNPNSPLHF.

This clone was seen just once. This chain uses TRBV10-3 with TRBJ2-1; a possible D gene is TRBD2 (6 bases). Germline V gene data show CDR1 as ENHRY and CDR2 as SYGVKD. The germline V and J ends were trimmed by 2 bases and 4 bases, with 18 bases remaining between them. This CDR3 comprises 17 residues. CDR3 nucleotide sequence: TGTGCCATCAGTGAGCTGGCTAGCGAAGGAAGGTACAATGAGCAGTTCTTC. It is translated as CAISELASEGRYNEQFF.

This clone was counted once. V and J are TRBV5-1 and TRBJ2-7; 10 bases map to TRBD2. V shed 2 bases, J shed 3 bases, and the junction held 11 bases outside the gene matches. The CDR3 has 17 residues. Germline CDR1 SGHRS, CDR2 YFSETQ. The CDR3 region is CASSFGTSGTRGYEQYF. The CDR3 DNA follows: TGCGCCAGCAGCTTCGGAACTAGCGGGACCCGGGGCTACGAGCAGTACTTC.

This clone has a single count. The genes are TRBV7-9 and TRBJ2-1; 8 positions agree with TRBD1. The CDR3 runs 16 residues. Germline CDR1 SEHNR, CDR2 FQNEAQ (reference sequence). With 5 bases clipped from V and 0 bases from J, the junction kept 6 bases outside the gene matches. The chain's CDR3 is CASSPGQGGSYNEQFF. CDR3 in DNA: TGTGCCAGCAGCCCAGGACAGGGCGGCTCCTACAATGAGCAGTTCTTC.

V gene TRBV6-5 combines with J gene TRBJ2-7; 13 bases are shared with TRBD2. This CDR3 is 13 amino acids long. Germline assignment: CDR1 MNHEY and CDR2 SVGAGI. V dropped 5 bases and J dropped 12; count of bases not matched to a gene: 7. The CDR3 protein is CASSALTSGRVYF. For the CDR3, the DNA is TGTGCCAGCAGTGCCCTTACTAGCGGGAGGGTGTACTTC.

The rearrangement joins TRBV5-6 to TRBJ2-3; D ambiguous. V was shortened by 4 bases and J by 2 bases, with 11 bases between the two germline ends. The CDR3 loop spans 14 amino acids. Per the germline V gene, CDR1 is SGHDT and CDR2 is YYEEEE. The CDR3 DNA sequence: TGTGCCAGCAGCGTACGATCCTACACAGATACGCAGTATTTT. Its translation: CASSVRSYTDTQYF.

CDR3 DNA: TGTGCCACCAGCGCCGGATGGACCTCAGGAGGAAACACCATATATTTT. It specifies CATSAGWTSGGNTIYF. This chain links TRBV15 with TRBJ1-3; D gene ambiguous. The V end was cut by 5 bases, the J end by 4 bases, with 18 bases between. Germline CDR1 and CDR2: LNHNV and YYDKDF (reference sequence). CDR3 length equals 16 residues.